A selection of T cell receptor beta chains follows, all from one sample in a study of cytomegalovirus exposure and HLA in healthy donors. Measured with immunoSEQ multiplex PCR; TCRdb has only the in-frame clones, and not every one. The sample consists of 99,000 or so clones, more than 60% of them appearing once. Sequencing was carried out using PBMCs. These receptors all come from a male donor in good health and CMV-seronegative. Each CDR3 is given with its conserved first and last residue. Part of the rows lack a size; the others show once, few, many or a class for expanded clones.

TRBJ2-2	TRBV7-9	once	CSSRGASIGAGELFF
TRBJ2-7	TRBV27	.	CASWPGEGRYEQYF
TRBJ2-3	TRBV27	.	CASWTGGSTDTQYF
TRBJ1-5	TRBV21-1	.	CASRNLIQPNQPQHF
TRBJ2-7	TRBV5-1	.	CASSLDSGYEQYF
TRBJ2-1	TRBV5-1	.	CASSPIISYNEQFF
TRBJ1-5	TRBV6-5	.	CASIQNSNQPQHF
TRBJ2-3	TRBV5-6	.	CASSLASDTQYF
TRBJ1-1	TRBV27	.	CASRETGLGTEAFF
TRBJ2-3	TRBV28	.	CASSFRGMGEGVGTDTQYF
TRBJ2-5	TRBV5-4	.	CASSLAPSGQETQYF
TRBJ2-1	TRBV29-1	once	CSGTGTSGRGSYNEQFF
TRBJ2-1	TRBV19	.	CASSTPGLAGGWEQFF
TRBJ2-1	TRBV5-1	.	CASSRGTLSYNEQFF
TRBJ2-7	TRBV28	.	CASSPRLAGENYEQYF
TRBJ2-3	TRBV11-3	few	CASSLGTAGTGIADTQYF
TRBJ2-7	TRBV27	.	CASSLSGTGYEQYF
TRBJ2-4	TRBV7-3	.	CASSLRLTGAKNIQYF
TRBJ1-5	TRBV27	.	CASSKGTGQGDQPQHF
TRBJ2-6	TRBV9	.	CASSDHFSGANVLTF
TRBJ2-7	TRBV27	.	CASSQTGLATYEQYF
TRBJ2-3	TRBV9	.	CASTPRTGDPLEDTQYF
TRBJ1-3	TRBV6-1	few	CASNDRTGPFSGNTIYF
TRBJ2-4	TRBV6-1	once	CASSVTSGNLDIQYF
TRBJ2-3	TRBV30	.	CAWSLLAPDTQYF
TRBJ1-2	TRBV6-5	.	CASSPGNDYGYTF
TRBJ1-1	TRBV25-1	.	CASSPHPGLEAFF
TRBJ1-5	TRBV7-2	.	CASSLFGQVGNQPQHF
TRBJ2-7	TRBV7-8	.	CASSPGLAGTYEQYF
TRBJ2-1	TRBV11-3	.	CASSQLGWVEQFF
TRBJ1-2	TRBV7-2	.	CASSNTGTALGGYTF
TRBJ1-1	TRBV7-8	.	CASSLAEGDTEAFF
TRBJ1-1	TRBV28	.	CASSLRTGAKANTEAFF
TRBJ1-2	TRBV2	once	CATGREDNGYTF
TRBJ2-3	TRBV5-1	once	CASSWGTGTDTQYF
TRBJ2-3	TRBV6-6	once	CASSYSGAMDTQYF
TRBJ2-5	TRBV9	.	CASSVGLAGESETQYF
TRBJ2-7	TRBV10-3	.	CAISGAGNEQYF
TRBJ2-1	TRBV5-1	.	CASSLRLAGYNEQFF
TRBJ2-7	TRBV7-2	.	CASRLAATYEQYF